The clone carrying this T cell receptor (beta chain) was detected a few times. These data belong to a study of blood T cell repertoires in COVID-19. CDR1 and CDR2 (germline): MNHEY, SVGAGI. The CDR3 runs 15 residues. With 7 bases clipped from V and 5 bases from J, the junction kept 9 bases outside the gene matches. Authors' data handling: Cell counts per sample came from amplifying reference gene primers. Here immunoSEQ multiplex PCR was the method, and the copy in TCRdb shows in-frame clones only, minus some. That table gives V, J and clone size, and the DNA gave D and trimming. The sample comprises roughly 150,000 clones, more than 70% of which are singletons, and about 3% rests with the top ten.

This clonotype originated in a man aged 55 to 70 with acute or convalescent COVID-19. Sequences were obtained from peripheral blood. V usage is TRBV6-5 and J usage is TRBJ2-3; 10 bases match TRBD2. CDR3 protein: CASKSGGAIGDTQYF. CDR3 bases: TGTGCCAGCAAGAGCGGGGGGGCTATCGGAGATACGCAGTATTTT.